This T cell receptor beta chain was sequenced for a study of response to subunit inactivated influenza vaccine. The length of the CDR3 is 17 residues. The germline V gene encodes CDR1 LGHNA and CDR2 YNFKEQ. Germline trimming cut 3 bases from V and 3 bases from J; bases unmatched to any gene: 7. Worth noting for this clonotype: The antigen remains undetermined.

General study findings and limits: The authors proposed limited new T cell recruitment per seasonal influenza vaccination.

Each CDR3 protein gets one entry after TCRdb re-called the RT-PCR reads with MiXCR. The sample has 610,000 or so distinct CDR3 sequences, around 13% seen once. The TCR was taken from a man in his fifties who received an inactivated influenza vaccine. The sample consisted of PBMCs from blood, taken roughly 12 days after vaccination. This rearrangement joins TRBV4-2 to TRBJ2-2; 10 nucleotides match TRBD1. The CDR3 bases are TGTGCCAGCAGCCAGATACCGGGACAGGGGCACACCGGGGAGCTGTTTTTT. Translation gives CASSQIPGQGHTGELFF.